Following are 3 T cell receptor beta chains from one sample sequenced in a study of cytomegalovirus exposure and HLA in healthy donors. TCRdb's copy holds only in-frame clones and misses some; the assay was immunoSEQ multiplex PCR. The repertoire holds hundreds of thousands of clones, with 85% to 90% as singletons. Sequencing was performed on PBMCs. The source of these receptors is a woman under 30 in good health and CMV-seronegative.

The chain employs TRBV7-2 and TRBJ2-7; the D gene is possibly TRBD1 (5 bases). CDR3 size: 15 residues. The germline gives CDR1 SGHTA, CDR2 FQGNSA. Trimming stripped 3 bases from V and 6 bases from J, with 18 bases between. The CDR3 coding sequence is TGTGCCAGCAGCTTTGTAGGGGTGTCCCCCGGCGAGCAGTACTTC. This translates into CASSFVGVSPGEQYF.

The genes are TRBV7-8 and TRBJ2-1; 9 nucleotides match TRBD2. Per germline, CDR1 SGHVS and CDR2 FQNEAQ. The length of the CDR3 is 15 residues. V lost 5 bases and J lost 0; bases outside the gene matches: 2. CDR3 sequence reads: CASSISGSSYNEQFF. The CDR3 DNA reads as TGTGCCAGCAGCATTAGCGGGAGCTCCTACAATGAGCAGTTCTTC.

This chain links TRBV4-1 with TRBJ2-2; 7 positions agree with TRBD2. Germline V lookup: CDR1 MGHRA, CDR2 YSYEKL. V dropped 0 bases and J dropped 6; count of bases not matched to a gene: 7. This CDR3 has 16 amino acids. The CDR3 region is CASSQDPGRVAGELFF. The CDR3 DNA reads TGCGCCAGCAGCCAAGATCCAGGGAGGGTGGCCGGGGAGCTGTTTTTT.